This passage covers 13 T cell receptor beta chains from one sample sequenced in a study of beta chain features in type 1 diabetes. Notes on the study in general: Shorter TCRB CDR3s, moderately but significantly so, were found in Type 1 diabetes patients in all four CD4+ subsets.

Antigens for these TCRs are unknown. The sequenced template was cDNA made from the entire isolated RNA. The protocol was immunoSEQ multiplex PCR, while the TCRdb copy is restricted to in-frame clones and leaves out a portion. The repertoire holds under 200,000 clones, with about 8.3% as singletons. Source material: central memory CD4+ T cells from blood. The receptors shown here come from a woman between 18 and 30 years old with type 1 diabetes.

This clone was counted only a few times. The rearrangement links TRBV30 to TRBJ2-7; the match to TRBD2 covers 8 bases. V dropped 3 bases and J dropped 2; count of bases not matched to a gene: 3. CDR3 length equals 13 residues. Germline assignment: CDR1 GTSNPN and CDR2 SVGIG (reference sequence). CDR3 coding DNA: TGTGCCTGGAGCACTAGCGGAGCCTACGAGCAGTACTTC. Its protein product is CAWSTSGAYEQYF.

This clone turned up a few times. The rearrangement uses TRBV21-1 and TRBJ1-1. TRBV21-1 is a pseudogene locus. The CDR3 has 13 amino acids. The CDR3 loop reads CASSKVFARLAFF. CDR3 nucleotide sequence: TGTGCCAGCAGCAAAGTTTTTGCAAGACTAGCTTTCTTT.

There are a few counts of this clone. The CDR3 spells CASSEAQGFSEQYF. The DNA for the CDR3 is TGTGCCAGCAGTGAAGCTCAGGGTTTCAGCGAGCAGTACTTC. The chain carries TRBV2 and TRBJ2-7, with D perhaps matching TRBD1 (5 bases). There are 14 residues in the CDR3. CDR1 is SNHLY and CDR2 is FYNNEI in the germline V gene. Trimming shortened V by 0 bases and J by 6 bases, and 12 bases separated the two germline ends.

The chain uses TRBV18 and TRBJ1-2; tentatively, D is TRBD1 (6 bases). The CDR3 totals 13 residues. The V end lost 5 bases, the J end lost 5 bases, and 12 bases lay between the germline ends. Germline CDR1 and CDR2: KGHSH and LQKENI. CDR3 amino acids: CASSTDSRYGYTF. The CDR3 DNA follows: TGTGCCAGCTCAACGGACAGCAGATATGGCTACACCTTC.

This clone was detected only a few times. The chain recombines TRBV11-2 with TRBJ2-3; 11 positions agree with TRBD2. Germline V gives CDR1 SGHAT, CDR2 FQNNGV. CDR3 length: 17 residues. The ends lost 1 base at V and 2 bases at J; junction bases unmatched: 5. The DNA for the CDR3 is TGTGCCAGCAGCTTAGTGGCTAGCGGGGGGCCCACAGATACGCAGTATTTT. Protein product: CASSLVASGGPTDTQYF.

This clone was recorded a few times. This chain joins TRBV29-1 and TRBJ1-5; 7 bases map to TRBD1. Looked up from germline, CDR1 is SQVTM and CDR2 is ANQGSEA. The CDR3 sequence is 13 residues long. After removal of 4 bases from V and 5 bases from J, the junction contained 5 bases not matched to a gene. CDR3 DNA sequence: TGCAGCGTTGTGGGACAGCAGGATCAGCCCCAGCATTTT. This translates into CSVVGQQDQPQHF.

This clone turned up a few times. The V call is TRBV28, the J call TRBJ2-7; D may be TRBD2 (6 bases). The CDR3 sequence is 12 residues long. The V gene's germline CDR1 is MDHEN and CDR2 SYDVKM. V lost 6 bases to trimming and J lost 7 bases, with 13 bases between them. For the CDR3, the DNA is TGTGCCAGCAGAGGAGGGGCACGGGAGCAGTACTTC. Translation: CASRGGAREQYF.

The V call is TRBV18, the J call TRBJ2-7; 8 nucleotides agree with TRBD1. The ends lost 0 bases at V and 3 bases at J; junction bases unmatched: 7. CDR3 size: 16 residues. Germline V gene sequence: CDR1 KGHSH, CDR2 LQKENI. CDR3 DNA: TGTGCCAGCTCACCACCGGACAGGGCGGAATTCTACGAGCAGTACTTC. Protein sequence: CASSPPDRAEFYEQYF.

The genes are TRBV9 and TRBJ2-5; D possibly corresponds to TRBD2 (5 bases). The V gene lost 7 bases and the J gene lost 3 bases, with 10 bases spanning the gap. Germline loops: CDR1 SGDLS, CDR2 YYNGEE. The CDR3 sequence is 12 residues long. The CDR3 coding sequence is TGTGCCAGCGCCCGGACTGAAGAGACCCAGTACTTC. It encodes CASARTEETQYF.

The CDR3 DNA is TGCGCCAGCAGCCAAGCCACAACTAGCTCTGGAAACACCATATATTTT. Translation gives CASSQATTSSGNTIYF. V usage is TRBV4-3 and J usage is TRBJ1-3, with unresolved D. The CDR3 totals 16 residues. V was clipped by 1 base and J by 0 bases, with 10 bases between them. CDR1 is LGHNA and CDR2 is YSLEER in the germline V gene.

Note on this clone: Other DNA variants within this sample encode the same CDR3. This sequence joins TRBV11-3 and TRBJ2-2, with a tentative D call TRBD1 (5 bases). Germline CDR1 reads SGHNT; CDR2 reads YENEEA. The CDR3 totals 13 residues. Trimming left V 8 bases short and J 3 bases short, with 10 bases between. CDR3 nucleotides: TGTGCCAGCTCCAAACAGGACACCGGGGAGCTGTTTTTT. Translating gives CASSKQDTGELFF.

As to this clone: This same CDR3 is encoded by further DNA sequences in the sample. The V gene is TRBV18, the J gene TRBJ2-1; weak D call: TRBD1 (5 bases). This CDR3 spans 14 amino acids. Germline CDR1 and CDR2: KGHSH and LQKENI. V lost 2 bases and J 6 bases, leaving 11 bases between the germline ends. CDR3 sequence (DNA): TGTGCCAGCTCACCAGGGCAGGGTAGCAATGAGCAGTTCTTC. This sequence encodes CASSPGQGSNEQFF.

This chain links TRBV5-1 with TRBJ2-1, with D possibly matching TRBD2 (5 bases). Trimming removed 3 bases at V and 5 bases at J, with 12 bases between. The CDR3 runs 14 residues. Germline CDR1 reads SGHRS; CDR2 reads YFSETQ. Here the CDR3 DNA reads TGCGCCAGCAGCTGGGCCGGACTTAACAATGAGCAGTTCTTC. It encodes CASSWAGLNNEQFF.